Described below is a single T cell receptor beta chain sequence and its context. This clonotype was seen just once. Its antigen remains undetermined. The input lacks base qualities; no much larger clone sits a single base away. One read gives only weak evidence. The label giving this sample's treatment or condition can be read as: roughly 10-day PBMC culture with coronavirus spike peptide pools or control peptides (ViraFEST assay). The ViraFEST assay was used in the study, in which antigen-specific T cells were expanded with peptide pools and expanded clonotypes were subsequently identified by TCR sequencing. The convalescent patients' positive SARS-CoV-2 PCR tests were from March to December 2020, which was before the Alpha, Beta and Delta variants emerged in the United States. Over 1.5 million PBMCs per well were cultured in IMDM with roughly 5.2% human AB serum and roughly 10 IU/ml IL-2, plus 10 ug/ml peptide pools. On days 3 and 7, half of the culture medium was replaced with fresh IL-2-containing medium. Once the cells had been in culture for 9 to 10 days, the EasySep CD4+ T cell isolation kit was used to isolate CD4+ T cells by negative selection. Ficoll-Paque Plus gradient centrifugation was used to isolate PBMCs from whole blood, and the isolated PBMCs were then either used fresh or cryopreserved at -140C. Culture conditions were generally each tested in triplicate wells.

The sample belongs to a study of vaccination and CD4 T cells after COVID-19 (dated 2022 in TCRdb). In the study overall: Convalescent patients had a positive SARS-CoV-2 result on nasal swab PCR, and of these patients, nine had mild disease and one had severe disease. Six males and four females were included in the convalescent cohort, with two Hispanic individuals, seven Caucasians, two Asians and one multiracial person represented. Overlapping spike peptide pools from SARS-CoV-2 and from the common cold coronaviruses HCoV-NL63, HCoV-OC43 and HCoV-229E were used as culture stimuli. Post-COVID blood samples were collected from convalescent patients a median of around 96 days after diagnosis, with a range of about 30 to 170 days. The time from the second vaccine dose to post-vaccine blood sampling had a median of roughly 70 days and ranged from about 12 to 241 days. Participants received two doses of either the Pfizer-BioNTech BNT162b2 vaccine (n=8) or the Moderna mRNA-1273 vaccine (n=2). In control cultures, a CEFX viral epitope pool was used as positive control, an HIV-1 Nef peptide pool was used as negative control, or no peptide was added. In 10 COVID-19 convalescent patients and a few infection-naive healthy vaccine recipients, researchers compared the spike-specific CD4+ TCR repertoire from before mRNA vaccination with the repertoire from after.

Libraries were built with PCR. At the Johns Hopkins FTIC core, DNA from the cultured CD4+ T cells underwent TCR sequencing with the Oncomine TCR Beta short-read assay. The QIAamp micro DNA kit was used to extract genomic DNA from the cultured CD4+ T cells. Oncomine TCR Beta libraries made from cultured CD4+ T cells were pooled using unique dual indexes and sequenced on an Illumina iSeq 100. Concerning the study's data processing: Non-productive sequences were removed, and CDR3s that did not start with C, did not end with F or W, or were shorter than 7 amino acids were discarded. Antigen-specific clonotypes were identified with the MANAFEST web application by comparing peptide-stimulated wells with reference and other culture wells. An FDR below 0.05, an odds ratio above 5, and a productive frequency above 0.1% in at least two of three replicate wells were required for clones to be considered positive. A clonotype was classed as cross-reactive if the clonotype showed significant expansion both in SARS-CoV-2 spike wells and in at least one common cold coronavirus spike condition. Levenshtein distances (stringdist) and unrooted phylogenetic trees (ape) in R version 3.6.1 were used to assess CDR3 homology. The public reads were reprocessed in TCRdb via fastp at Q25 and MiXCR, keeping in-frame beta chains. CDR3 protein sequences are deduplicated, and each keeps its most common genes and DNA. The V and J calls reflect TCRdb's pipeline rather than the authors' work. The sample records over 14,000 distinct CDR3 sequences, around 46% of which are singletons. The top ten constitute 17% of the sample.

Beyond this particular receptor, the publication reports: The study included relatively few convalescent patients and did not analyze early timepoints after natural infection. Of the vaccine-specific clones in convalescent patients, 304 of 307, or nearly all, reacted only to SARS-CoV-2 spike and did not cross-react with common cold coronaviruses. An increase in the median number of SARS-CoV-2-reactive clonotypes from 21 after infection to roughly 36 after vaccination was observed, but the change was not found to be significant. Among convalescent patients, a median about 86% of the SARS-CoV-2-reactive clones seen after vaccination appeared only after vaccination, which suggests priming specific to the vaccine.

This clonotype was sampled from a human donor with COVID-19. Source material: cultured CD4+ T cells from blood.

The nucleotide sequence is given as TGTGCCAGCATGTCGGGGGGGGGAGAGACCCAGTACTTC. Its product reads: CASMSGGGETQYF. The chain joins TRBV28 to TRBJ2-5, with 8 middle bases fitting TRBD2. The CDR1 and CDR2 encoded by the germline V gene are MDHEN and SYDVKM. After removal of 7 bases from V and 4 bases from J, the junction retains 5 bases not matched to a gene. From the cysteine through the phenylalanine, the CDR3 covers 13 amino acids. CDR3 DNA only is kept here, 39 bases in frame from base 1.